This TCR beta chain emerged from a study of blood T cell repertoires in COVID-19. About the study: T cells, B-cell-depleted T cells, or PBMCs supplied cDNA or gDNA.

TCRdb's copy holds only in-frame clones and misses some; the assay was immunoSEQ multiplex PCR. This table holds a few hundred thousand clones, around 82% found once. Germline trimming cut 0 bases from V and 5 bases from J; bases unmatched to any gene: 3. CDR3 length: 15 amino acids. Germline CDR1 is SGDLS and CDR2 is YYNGEE. The source of this sequence is a man aged 25-40 years with acute COVID-19. This chain links TRBV9 with TRBJ2-7, with TRBD1 matching over 12 bases. Sequencing was performed on PBMCs or T cells enriched from blood (not recorded which). The DNA of the CDR3 is TGTGCCAGCAGCGTAGAGGGGACAGGGGGCGACGAGCAGTACTTC. This encodes CASSVEGTGGDEQYF. Variable domain in full (rest from reference TRBV9 and TRBJ2-7): DSGVTQTPKHLITATGQRVTLRCSPRSGDLSVYWYQQSLDQGLQFLIQYYNGEERAKGNILERFSAQQFPDLHSELNLSSLELGDSALYFCASSVEGTGGDEQYFGPGTRLTVT.